The 9 T cell receptor beta chains listed next were all sequenced from one sample in a study of blood T cell repertoires in COVID-19. Sequenced by immunoSEQ multiplex PCR; TCRdb stores in-frame clones only, minus some. The table has under 200,000 clones, about four fifths seen once; the top ten hold 13%. Sequencing input: peripheral blood. The receptors were sampled from a man aged 65-85 years who had recovered from COVID-19.

As concerns this clone: The same CDR3 can be traced to other DNA sequences in this sample. The chain is built from TRBV7-6 and TRBJ2-5; 8 nucleotides agree with TRBD2. This CDR3 has 16 residues. The junction had 5 bases not matched to a gene; V was cut back by 0 bases and J by 2 bases. The germline CDR1 and CDR2 sequences are SGHVS and FNYEAQ. The CDR3 protein is CASSLAASGSQETQYF. The CDR3 bases are TGTGCCAGCAGCTTAGCGGCTAGCGGGTCTCAAGAGACCCAGTACTTC.

In its sample, this clone was seen once. This chain links TRBV24-1 with TRBJ2-3; TRBD1 might be the D (5 bases). The CDR3 loop spans 12 amino acids. Germline-derived CDR1 and CDR2 are KGHDR and SFDVKD. V was cut by 5 bases and J by 4 bases, with 6 bases left in between. CDR3 sequence (DNA): TGTGCCACCAGTGCAGGGTCAGATACGCAGTATTTT. Its translation is CATSAGSDTQYF.

V is TRBV7-2 and J is TRBJ2-2, with D possibly being TRBD2 (7 bases). Deletions cut 1 base from V and 5 bases from J, with 14 bases between. The germline V gene has CDR1 SGHTA and CDR2 FQGNSA. CDR3 size: 16 residues. The CDR3 DNA reads TGTGCCAGCAGCTTAGGTGGGGGGGCTTGGACCGGGGAGCTGTTTTTT. This translates into CASSLGGGAWTGELFF.

The chain recombines TRBV25-1 with TRBJ2-5; D might be TRBD1 (7 bases). From germline, CDR1 is MGHDK and CDR2 SYGVNS. CDR3 size: 13 residues. V was clipped by 8 bases and J by 4 bases, with 14 bases between them. DNA for the CDR3: TGTGCCAGCGCTTACAGGGGAGGAGAGACCCAGTACTTC. Encoded protein: CASAYRGGETQYF.

This chain connects TRBV5-5 to TRBJ1-2; D is ambiguous. V lost 0 bases and J 7 bases, leaving 10 bases between the germline ends. The CDR3 has 13 amino acids. Germline CDR1 reads SGHKS; CDR2 reads YYEKEE (reference sequence). The CDR3 sequence: CASSLGTLLGYTF. CDR3 DNA sequence: TGTGCCAGCAGCTTGGGGACTCTCCTTGGCTACACCTTC.

The CDR3 protein is CASSWGQGEEQYF. The CDR3 DNA reads TGCGCCAGCAGCTGGGGACAGGGGGAGGAGCAGTACTTC. The V call is TRBV5-1, the J call TRBJ2-7, with 11 positions matching TRBD1. Trimming removed 3 bases from V and 7 bases from J; junction bases left unmatched: 3. From germline, CDR1 is SGHRS and CDR2 YFSETQ. The CDR3 has 13 residues.

The chain carries TRBV7-9 and TRBJ2-3, with D perhaps TRBD1 (5 bases). Germline-derived CDR1 and CDR2 are SEHNR and FQNEAQ (reference sequence). The V end was cut by 1 base, the J end by 6 bases, with 11 bases between. CDR3 length equals 14 residues. The CDR3 spells CASSLEAGPDTQYF. The CDR3 nucleotides read TGTGCCAGCAGCTTAGAGGCAGGGCCCGATACGCAGTATTTT. The full variable domain, in which reference TRBV7-9 and TRBJ2-3 provide the parts outside the CDR3, is DTGVSQNPRHKITKRGQNVTFRCDPISEHNRLYWYRQTLGQGPEFLTYFQNEAQLEKSRLLSDRFSAERPKGSFSTLEIQRTEQGDSAMYLCASSLEAGPDTQYFGPGTRLTVL.

V is TRBV6-1 and J is TRBJ2-5; D possibly corresponds to TRBD1 (6 bases). Germline V gene sequence: CDR1 MNHNS, CDR2 SASEGT. The CDR3 contains 13 residues. The germline V and J ends were trimmed by 6 bases and 2 bases, with 10 bases remaining between them. The CDR3 reads CASSHREQETQYF. CDR3 sequence (DNA): TGTGCCAGCAGCCACAGGGAGCAAGAGACCCAGTACTTC.

The J gene is TRBJ2-1, the V gene TRBV24-1, with D hard to call. Trimming removed 4 bases at V and 2 bases at J, with 14 bases between. CDR1 and CDR2 (germline): KGHDR, SFDVKD. This CDR3 region has 16 residues. This CDR3 reads CATSDPLAHAYNEQFF. CDR3 DNA: TGTGCCACCAGTGACCCGCTCGCGCACGCCTACAATGAGCAGTTCTTC.